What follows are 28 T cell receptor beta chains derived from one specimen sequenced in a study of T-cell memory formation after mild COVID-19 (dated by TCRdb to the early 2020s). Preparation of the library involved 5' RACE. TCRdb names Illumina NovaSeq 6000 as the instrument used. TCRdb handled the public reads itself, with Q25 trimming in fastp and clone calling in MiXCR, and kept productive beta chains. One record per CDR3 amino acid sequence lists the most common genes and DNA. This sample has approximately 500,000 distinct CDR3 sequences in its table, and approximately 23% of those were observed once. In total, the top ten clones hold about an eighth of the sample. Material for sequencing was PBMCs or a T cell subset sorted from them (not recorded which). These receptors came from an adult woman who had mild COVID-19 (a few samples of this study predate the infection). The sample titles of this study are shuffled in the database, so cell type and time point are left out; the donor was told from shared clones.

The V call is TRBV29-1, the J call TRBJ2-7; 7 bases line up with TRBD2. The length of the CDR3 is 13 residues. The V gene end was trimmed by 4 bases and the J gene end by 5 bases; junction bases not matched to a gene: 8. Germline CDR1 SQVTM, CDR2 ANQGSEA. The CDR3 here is CSVGEGRLNEQYF. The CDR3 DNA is TGCAGCGTTGGGGAGGGCAGGTTAAACGAGCAGTACTTC.

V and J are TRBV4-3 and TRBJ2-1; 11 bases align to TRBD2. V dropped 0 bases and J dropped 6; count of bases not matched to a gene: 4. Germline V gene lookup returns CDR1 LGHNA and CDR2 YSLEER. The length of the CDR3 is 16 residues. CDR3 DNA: TGCGCCAGCAGCCAAGATTCGCTAGCGGGAGGCAATGAGCAGTTCTTC. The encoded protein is CASSQDSLAGGNEQFF.

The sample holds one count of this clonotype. CDR3 bases: TGTGCCAGCTCACGGCAGGGGACCCAAGGGTCACCCCTCCACTTT. It yields the protein CASSRQGTQGSPLHF. The chain recombines TRBV18 with TRBJ1-6, with D maybe TRBD1 (6 bases). This CDR3 is 15 amino acids long. CDR1 is KGHSH and CDR2 is LQKENI in the germline V gene. V gave up 4 bases and J gave up 10 bases, with 17 bases separating them.

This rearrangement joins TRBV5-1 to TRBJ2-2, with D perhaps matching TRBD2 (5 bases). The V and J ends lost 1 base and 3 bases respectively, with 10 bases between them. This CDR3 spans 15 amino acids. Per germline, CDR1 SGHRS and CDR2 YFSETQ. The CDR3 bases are TGCGCCAGCAGCTTGAGGGAGTGGGACACCGGGGAGCTGTTTTTT. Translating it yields CASSLREWDTGELFF. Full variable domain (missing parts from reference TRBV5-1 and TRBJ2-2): KAGVTQTPRYLIKTRGQQVTLSCSPISGHRSVSWYQQTPGQGLQFLFEYFSETQRNKGNFPGRFSGRQFSNSRSEMNVSTLELGDSALYLCASSLREWDTGELFFGEGSRLTVL.

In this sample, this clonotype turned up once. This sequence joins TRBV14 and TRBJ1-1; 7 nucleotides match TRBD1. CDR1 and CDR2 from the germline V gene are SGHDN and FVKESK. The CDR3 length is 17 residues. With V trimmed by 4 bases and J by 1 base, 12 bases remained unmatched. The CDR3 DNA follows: TGTGCCAGCAGCCTGCTACAGGGGAAAGGGAGGAACACTGAAGCTTTCTTT. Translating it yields CASSLLQGKGRNTEAFF. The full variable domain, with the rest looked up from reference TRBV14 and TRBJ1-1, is EAGVTQFPSHSVIEKGQTVTLRCDPISGHDNLYWYRRVMGKEIKFLLHFVKESKQDESGMPNNRFLAERTGGTYSTLKVQPAELEDSGVYFCASSLLQGKGRNTEAFFGQGTRLTVV.

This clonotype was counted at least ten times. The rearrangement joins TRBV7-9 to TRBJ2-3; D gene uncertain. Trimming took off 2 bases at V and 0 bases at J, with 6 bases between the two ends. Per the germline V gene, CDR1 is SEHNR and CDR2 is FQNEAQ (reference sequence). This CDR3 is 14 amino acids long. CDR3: CASSLSGSTDTQYF. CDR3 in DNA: TGTGCCAGCAGCTTATCTGGGAGCACAGATACGCAGTATTTT.

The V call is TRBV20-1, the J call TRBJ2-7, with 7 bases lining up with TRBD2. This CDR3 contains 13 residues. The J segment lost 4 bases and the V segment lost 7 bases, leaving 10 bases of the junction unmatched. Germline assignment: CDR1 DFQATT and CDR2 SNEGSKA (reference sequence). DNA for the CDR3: TGCAGTGTGGCTAGCGGCCTGAATTACGAGCAGTACTTC. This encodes CSVASGLNYEQYF.

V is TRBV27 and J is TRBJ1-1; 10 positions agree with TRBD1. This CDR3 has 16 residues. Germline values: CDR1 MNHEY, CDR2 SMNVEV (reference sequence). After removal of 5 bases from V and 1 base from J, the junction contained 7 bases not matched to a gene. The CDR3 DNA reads TGTGCCAGCAGTAAAAGGACAGGGGGAGAGAACACTGAAGCTTTCTTT. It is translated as CASSKRTGGENTEAFF.

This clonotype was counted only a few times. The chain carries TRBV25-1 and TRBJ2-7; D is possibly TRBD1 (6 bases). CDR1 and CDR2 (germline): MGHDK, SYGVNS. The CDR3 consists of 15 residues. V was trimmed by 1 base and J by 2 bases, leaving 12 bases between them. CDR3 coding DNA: TGTGCCAGCAGTGAATCCCGTGCAGGGGCCTACGAGCAGTACTTC. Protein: CASSESRAGAYEQYF.

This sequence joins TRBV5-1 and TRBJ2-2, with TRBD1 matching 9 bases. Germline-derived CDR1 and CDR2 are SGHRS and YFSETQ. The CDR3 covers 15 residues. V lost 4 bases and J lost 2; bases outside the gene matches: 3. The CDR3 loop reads CASSVTGGNTGELFF. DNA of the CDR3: TGCGCCAGCAGCGTGACAGGGGGAAACACCGGGGAGCTGTTTTTT.

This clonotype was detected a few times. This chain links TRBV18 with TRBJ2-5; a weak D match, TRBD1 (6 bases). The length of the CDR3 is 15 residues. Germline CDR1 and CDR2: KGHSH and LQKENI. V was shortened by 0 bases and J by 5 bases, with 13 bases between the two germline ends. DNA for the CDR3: TGTGCCAGCTCACCACCGATGGGGGCCGGGGAGACCCAGTACTTC. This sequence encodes CASSPPMGAGETQYF.

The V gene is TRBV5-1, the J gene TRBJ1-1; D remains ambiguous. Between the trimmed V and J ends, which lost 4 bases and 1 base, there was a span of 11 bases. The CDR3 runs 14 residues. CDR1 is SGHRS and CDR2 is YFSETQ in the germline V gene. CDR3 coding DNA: TGCGCCAGCAGCCCCCGGCTGGGGAACACTGAAGCTTTCTTT. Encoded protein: CASSPRLGNTEAFF.

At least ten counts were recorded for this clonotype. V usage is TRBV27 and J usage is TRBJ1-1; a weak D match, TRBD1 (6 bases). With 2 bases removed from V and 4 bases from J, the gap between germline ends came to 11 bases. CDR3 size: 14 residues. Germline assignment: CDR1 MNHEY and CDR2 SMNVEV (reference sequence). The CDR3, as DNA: TGTGCCAGCAGTTTACTGGGGGCGGGCACTGAAGCTTTCTTT. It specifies CASSLLGAGTEAFF.

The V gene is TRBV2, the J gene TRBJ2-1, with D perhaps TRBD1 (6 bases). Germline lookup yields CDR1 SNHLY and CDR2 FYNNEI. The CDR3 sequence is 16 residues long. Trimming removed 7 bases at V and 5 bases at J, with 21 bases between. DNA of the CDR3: TGTGCCAGCATGTGGGCTCGGGACAAGGGTAACAATGAGCAGTTCTTC. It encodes CASMWARDKGNNEQFF. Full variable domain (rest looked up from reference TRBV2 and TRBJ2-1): EPEVTQTPSHQVTQMGQEVILRCVPISNHLYFYWYRQILGQKVEFLVSFYNNEISEKSEIFDDQFSVERPDGSNFTLKIRSTKLEDSAMYFCASMWARDKGNNEQFFGPGTRLTVL.

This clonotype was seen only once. CDR3 DNA: TGTGCCAGCAGCTTAACGCACGGAACCTACGAGCAGTACTTC. It yields the protein CASSLTHGTYEQYF. V gene TRBV7-3 combines with J gene TRBJ2-7; no definite D call. Germline V gene lookup returns CDR1 SGHTA and CDR2 FQGTGA. This CDR3 has 14 residues. Trimming took 0 bases from V and 2 from J, leaving 8 bases between them.

CDR3 nucleotide sequence: TGCGCCAGCAGCCCCGGTGGGGGGCGGGATGAGCAGTTCTTC. Its protein is CASSPGGGRDEQFF. This chain links TRBV5-1 with TRBJ2-1; D may correspond to TRBD1 or TRBD2 (6 bases each). The germline gives CDR1 SGHRS, CDR2 YFSETQ. With 4 bases removed from V and 8 bases from J, the gap between germline ends came to 16 bases. The CDR3 totals 14 residues.

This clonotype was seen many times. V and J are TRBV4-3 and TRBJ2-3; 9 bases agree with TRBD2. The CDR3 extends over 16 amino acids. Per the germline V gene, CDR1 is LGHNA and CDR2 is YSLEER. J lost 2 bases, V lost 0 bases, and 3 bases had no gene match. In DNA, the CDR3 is TGCGCCAGCAGCCAAGATACTAGCGGGTCCACAGATACGCAGTATTTT. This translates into CASSQDTSGSTDTQYF.

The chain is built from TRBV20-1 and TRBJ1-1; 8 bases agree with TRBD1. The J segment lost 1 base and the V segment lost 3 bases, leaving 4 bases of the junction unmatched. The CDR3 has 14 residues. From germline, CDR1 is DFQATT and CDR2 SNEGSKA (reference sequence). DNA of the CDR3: TGCAGTGCTAGGACAGGGGCGCGGAACACTGAAGCTTTCTTT. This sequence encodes CSARTGARNTEAFF.

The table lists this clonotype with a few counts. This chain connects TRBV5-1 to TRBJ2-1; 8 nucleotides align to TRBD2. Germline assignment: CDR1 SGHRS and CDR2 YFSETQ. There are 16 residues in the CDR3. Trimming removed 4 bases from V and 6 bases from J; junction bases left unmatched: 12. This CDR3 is CASSGGGLGVVNEQFF. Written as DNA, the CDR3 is TGCGCCAGCAGCGGCGGGGGACTAGGAGTAGTCAATGAGCAGTTCTTC.

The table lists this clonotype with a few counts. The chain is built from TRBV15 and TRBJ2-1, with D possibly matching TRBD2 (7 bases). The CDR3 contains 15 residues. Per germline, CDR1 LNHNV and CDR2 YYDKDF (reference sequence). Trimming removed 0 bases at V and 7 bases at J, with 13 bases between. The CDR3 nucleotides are TGTGCCACCAGCAGAGAACGGGGGGCAAGGAATGAGCAGTTCTTC. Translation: CATSRERGARNEQFF.

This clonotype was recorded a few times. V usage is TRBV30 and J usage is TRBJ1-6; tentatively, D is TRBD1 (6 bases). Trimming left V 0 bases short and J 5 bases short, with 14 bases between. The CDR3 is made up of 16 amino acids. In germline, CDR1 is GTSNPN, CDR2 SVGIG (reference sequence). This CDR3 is CAWSVRREGDNSPLHF. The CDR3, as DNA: TGTGCCTGGAGTGTAAGGCGAGAGGGGGATAATTCACCCCTCCACTTT.

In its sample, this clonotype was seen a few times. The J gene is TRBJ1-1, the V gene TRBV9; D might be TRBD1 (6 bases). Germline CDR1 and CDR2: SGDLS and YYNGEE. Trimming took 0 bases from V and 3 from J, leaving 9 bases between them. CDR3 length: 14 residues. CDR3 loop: CASSVAGADTEAFF. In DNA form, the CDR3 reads TGTGCCAGCAGCGTAGCAGGGGCGGACACTGAAGCTTTCTTT. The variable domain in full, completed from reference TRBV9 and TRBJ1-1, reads DSGVTQTPKHLITATGQRVTLRCSPRSGDLSVYWYQQSLDQGLQFLIQYYNGEERAKGNILERFSAQQFPDLHSELNLSSLELGDSALYFCASSVAGADTEAFFGQGTRLTVV.

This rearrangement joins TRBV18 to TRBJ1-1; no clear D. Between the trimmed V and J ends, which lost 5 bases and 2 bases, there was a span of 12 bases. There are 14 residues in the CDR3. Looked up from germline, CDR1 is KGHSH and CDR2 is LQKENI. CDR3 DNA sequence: TGTGCCAGCTCAGGTGGGCTTTTTAACACTGAAGCTTTCTTT. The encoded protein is CASSGGLFNTEAFF. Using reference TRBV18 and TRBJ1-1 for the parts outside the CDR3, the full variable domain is NAGVMQNPRHLVRRRGQEARLRCSPMKGHSHVYWYRQLPEEGLKFMVYLQKENIIDESGMPKERFSAEFPKEGPSILRIQQVVRGDSAAYFCASSGGLFNTEAFFGQGTRLTVV.

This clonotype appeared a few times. The DNA of the CDR3 is TGTGCCAGCTCACCATCCGGACTAGCGGGGGGCACCGGGGAGCTGTTTTTT. It codes for CASSPSGLAGGTGELFF. This rearrangement joins TRBV18 to TRBJ2-2; TRBD2 aligns across 14 bases. The CDR3 sequence is 17 residues long. Looked up from germline, CDR1 is KGHSH and CDR2 is LQKENI. Trimming cost V 2 bases and J 4 bases; bases outside gene matches: 3.

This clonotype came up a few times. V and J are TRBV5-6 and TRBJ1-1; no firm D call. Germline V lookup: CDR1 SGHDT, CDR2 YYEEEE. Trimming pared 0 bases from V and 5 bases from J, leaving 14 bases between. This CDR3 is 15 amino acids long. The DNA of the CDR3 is TGTGCCAGCAGCTTGGTGGCCCCCCTGTCGACTGAAGCTTTCTTT. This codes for CASSLVAPLSTEAFF.

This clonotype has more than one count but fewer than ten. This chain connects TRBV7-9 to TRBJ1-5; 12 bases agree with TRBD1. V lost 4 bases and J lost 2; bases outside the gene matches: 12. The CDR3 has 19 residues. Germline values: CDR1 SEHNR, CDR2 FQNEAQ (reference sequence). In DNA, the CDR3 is TGTGCCAGCAGCTCAGGGACAGGGGGCGGAATAAGCGGCAATCAGCCCCAGCATTTT. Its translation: CASSSGTGGGISGNQPQHF.

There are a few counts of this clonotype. In DNA form, the CDR3 reads TGTGCCAGCAGCTGGACAACGAGTAATGAAAAACTGTTTTTT. Translating gives CASSWTTSNEKLFF. This sequence joins TRBV7-9 and TRBJ1-4; D is perhaps TRBD1 (5 bases). With 4 bases removed from V and 4 bases from J, the gap between germline ends came to 10 bases. The CDR3 consists of 14 residues. CDR1 and CDR2 (germline): SEHNR, FQNEAQ (reference sequence).

CDR3 residues: CASDRGSTDTQYF. The CDR3 DNA reads as TGTGCCAGCGACAGGGGGAGCACAGATACGCAGTATTTT. The chain employs TRBV11-2 and TRBJ2-3; the match to TRBD1 covers 9 bases. J lost 0 bases, V lost 8 bases, and 0 bases had no gene match. This CDR3 region has 13 residues. Germline V gene lookup returns CDR1 SGHAT and CDR2 FQNNGV.